This T cell receptor (beta chain) was profiled in a study of blood T cell repertoires in COVID-19. Background on the study: Sample material is recorded as cDNA or gDNA derived from T cells, B-cell-depleted T cells, or PBMCs.

Ages ranged from 18 to 89 years, with residence in approximately 25 US areas. The CDR3 contains 15 residues. In germline, CDR1 is MDHEN, CDR2 SYDVKM. Losses at the gene ends were 8 bases for V and 6 bases for J; bases not matched to a gene: 14. The table came from immunoSEQ multiplex PCR; TCRdb's copy has only in-frame clones and leaves some out. Of about 140,000 clones listed, approximately 80% were seen once; the top ten hold approximately 5.3%. The gene calls are TRBV28 and TRBJ1-2, with TRBD1 matching 8 bases. The sequencing sample was made of PBMCs or T cells enriched from blood (not recorded which). The sequence was collected from an older man who had been exposed to COVID-19. The CDR3 sequence is CASGNRQGAVDGYTF. In DNA form, the CDR3 reads TGTGCCAGCGGCAACCGGCAGGGGGCGGTGGATGGCTACACCTTC.